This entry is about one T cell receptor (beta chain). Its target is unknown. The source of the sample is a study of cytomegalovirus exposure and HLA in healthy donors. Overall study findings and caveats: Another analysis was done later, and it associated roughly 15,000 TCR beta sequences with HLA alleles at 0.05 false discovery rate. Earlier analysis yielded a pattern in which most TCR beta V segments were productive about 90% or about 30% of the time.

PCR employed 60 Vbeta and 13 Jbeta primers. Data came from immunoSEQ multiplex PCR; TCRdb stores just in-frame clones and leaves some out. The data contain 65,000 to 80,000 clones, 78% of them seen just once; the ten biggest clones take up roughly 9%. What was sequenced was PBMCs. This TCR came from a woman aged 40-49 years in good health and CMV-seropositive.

The CDR3 bases are TGTGCCAGCAGCCGGCGCGGTGGCGATCAGCCCCAGCATTTT. Protein product: CASSRRGGDQPQHF. This chain joins TRBV6-1 and TRBJ1-5; D is unresolved. This CDR3 spans 14 amino acids. With 6 bases removed from V and 5 bases from J, the gap between germline ends came to 14 bases. Germline loops: CDR1 MNHNS, CDR2 SASEGT.